The clone carrying this TCR beta chain has ten or more counts. Its antigen is currently unknown. TCRdb called the 5' RACE reads again in MiXCR, with one record for every CDR3 protein. The data contain about 570,000 distinct CDR3 sequences, 9.5% to 10% of them singletons. Germline-derived CDR1 and CDR2 are SGHRS and YFSETQ. V dropped 2 bases and J dropped 0 bases, with 7 bases sitting between them. This CDR3 is built from 14 residues. These data originate in a study of identical twins. Findings and caveats of the study: Where beta out-of-frame sequences were concerned, excess twin sharing was weaker.

The same data also contributed to another study, on yellow fever vaccine responses in identical twins.

This TCR came from a young woman in good health. The gene calls are TRBV5-1 and TRBJ2-3; no clear D gene. The sequencing sample was made of PBMCs. CDR3 nucleotides: TGCGCCAGCAGCTTCCGGGCAAGCACAGATACGCAGTATTTT. It is translated as CASSFRASTDTQYF.